Presented here are 2 T cell receptor beta chains from one specimen sequenced in a study of identical twins. One entry per CDR3 protein, called by TCRdb with MiXCR from the 5' RACE reads. Of approximately 890,000 distinct CDR3 sequences in the sample, 9% to 15% were seen once. These same data were also listed under a study on yellow fever vaccine responses in identical twins.

Sequencing was carried out using PBMCs. These receptors originate from a woman in her late teens or twenties in good health.

The chain combines TRBV5-1 with TRBJ2-7, with a tentative D call TRBD1 (5 bases). V was shortened by 4 bases and J by 3 bases, with 14 bases between the two germline ends. The CDR3 extends over 14 amino acids. Germline CDR1 reads SGHRS; CDR2 reads YFSETQ. The CDR3, as DNA: TGCGCCAGCAGCCTCACACCCGACAGCTACGAGCAGTACGTC. It yields the protein CASSLTPDSYEQYV.

V and J are TRBV20-1 and TRBJ1-2, with 12 bases matching TRBD1. The CDR3 runs to 14 residues. Unmatched junction bases numbered 9, after V lost 5 bases and J lost 8 bases. CDR1 and CDR2 (germline): DFQATT, SNEGSKA (reference sequence). CDR3 loop: CSAGGTGGVGGYTF. CDR3 bases: TGCAGTGCTGGGGGGACAGGGGGCGTGGGAGGCTACACCTTC.